This T cell receptor beta chain was found in a study of identical twins. Study-wide points: Low generation probability was overrepresented in out-of-frame alpha sequences shared by twins.

The germline V gene has CDR1 LGHNA and CDR2 YNFKEQ. Trimming shortened V by 0 bases and J by 6 bases, and 24 bases separated the two germline ends. The CDR3 has 19 amino acids. Using its own MiXCR run on the 5' RACE reads, TCRdb lists one record per CDR3 protein. The data show 700,000 to 950,000 distinct CDR3 sequences, 9% to 15% seen once. This clonotype has a handful of counts. Its specificity is unknown. These data also featured in a second study, about yellow fever vaccine responses in identical twins.

The chain has TRBV4-2 and TRBJ1-5; TRBD1 is a possible D gene (6 bases). Sample: PBMCs. This TCR derives from a woman between 18 and 30 years old in good health. The CDR3 loop is CASSQDVAGGAGQGQPQHF. The CDR3, as DNA: TGTGCCAGCAGCCAAGATGTGGCGGGGGGCGCGGGGCAAGGTCAGCCCCAGCATTTT.